The T cell receptor beta chain under discussion was sequenced for a study of T-cell memory formation after mild COVID-19. TCRdb passed the 5' RACE reads through MiXCR, listing each CDR3 protein once. Here the sample spans about 270,000 distinct CDR3 sequences, 15% being singletons. Whole-study findings and limits: That cross-reactive memory joined was suggested by some responding clones appearing in pre-infection memory. Contracting clones localized mainly to CM and EM when CD4+ and mainly to EMRA when CD8+.

The V end was cut by 0 bases, the J end by 5 bases, with 11 bases between. The CDR3 covers 14 residues. The V gene's germline CDR1 is SGHRS and CDR2 YFSETQ. This clonotype was observed a few times. No antigen is known for it. The sequenced sample consisted of PBMCs or a T cell subset sorted from them (not recorded which). This clonotype originated in an adult woman who had mild COVID-19 (a few samples of this study predate the infection). Cell type and time point are not known. The chain carries TRBV5-1 and TRBJ1-2, with D perhaps TRBD1 (5 bases). The CDR3 sequence: CASSLVGGKYGYTF. The CDR3 nucleotides are TGCGCCAGCAGCTTGGTCGGGGGGAAATATGGCTACACCTTC.